These T cell receptor beta chains were read from a single sample in a study of cytomegalovirus exposure and HLA in healthy donors. The table came from immunoSEQ multiplex PCR; TCRdb's copy has only in-frame clones and leaves some out. The sample shows some 240,000 clones, 80% to 95% of them seen only once. Sequencing was carried out using PBMCs. These receptors came from a girl under 10 years old in good health and CMV-seronegative. The CDR3 runs from the conserved cysteine through the conserved F or W. The order of the fields is V gene, clone size, J gene, D gene, CDR3 DNA, CDR3 protein. D genes are given only for firm matches. Clone size is stated in some rows and not others, as once, few, many or a class when expanded.

V: TRBV27; size: NA; J: TRBJ2-3; D: TRBD2; DNA: TGTGCCAGCAGGAAGTCTTTTCTAGCGGCGACTAGCACAGATACGCAGTATTTT; CDR3: CASRKSFLAATSTDTQYF
V: TRBV7-6; size: NA; J: TRBJ2-1; D: TRBD2; DNA: TGTGCCAGCAGCCACTGGCGGGAGGGATTTAATGAGCAGTTCTTC; CDR3: CASSHWREGFNEQFF
V: TRBV11-2; size: NA; J: TRBJ2-7; D: NA; DNA: TGTGCCAGCAGCTTAGATCTCCCGCAGGGCGAGCAGTACTTC; CDR3: CASSLDLPQGEQYF
V: TRBV6-4; size: NA; J: TRBJ2-3; D: TRBD2; DNA: TGTGCCAGCAGTGACACCTTAGCGGGACCTCGGTATTTT; CDR3: CASSDTLAGPRYF
V: TRBV30; size: NA; J: TRBJ1-1; D: TRBD1; DNA: TGTGCCTGGGGTTACAGGGGAGACACTGAAGCTTTCTTT; CDR3: CAWGYRGDTEAFF
V: TRBV2; size: NA; J: TRBJ1-2; D: TRBD1; DNA: TGTGCCAGCAGCCAGGGGGTGGTCTATGGCTACACCTTC; CDR3: CASSQGVVYGYTF
V: TRBV2; size: NA; J: TRBJ1-1; D: NA; DNA: TGTGCCAGCACCACCCGGGGGGGGCTCACTGAAGCTTTCTTT; CDR3: CASTTRGGLTEAFF
V: TRBV5-1; size: NA; J: TRBJ2-1; D: TRBD2; DNA: TGCGCCAGCAGCTTGGAGGCTAGCGGGTCCTACAATGAGCAGTTCTTC; CDR3: CASSLEASGSYNEQFF
V: TRBV11-2; size: NA; J: TRBJ2-2; D: NA; DNA: TGTGCCAGCAGCTTAAAGCGGAACACCGGGGAGCTGTTTTTT; CDR3: CASSLKRNTGELFF
V: TRBV2; size: NA; J: TRBJ1-1; D: NA; DNA: TGTGCCAGCAGTGGGGGGGACTACACTGAAGCTTTCTTT; CDR3: CASSGGDYTEAFF
V: TRBV5-6; size: few; J: TRBJ1-6; D: NA; DNA: TGTGCCAGCAGCCCCGGTGGAGCACCCCTCCACTTT; CDR3: CASSPGGAPLHF
V: TRBV5-5; size: NA; J: TRBJ2-6; D: TRBD1; DNA: TGTGCCAGCAGCATTGACAGGGCTGGGGCCAACGTCCTGACTTTC; CDR3: CASSIDRAGANVLTF
V: TRBV28; size: NA; J: TRBJ2-7; D: NA; DNA: TGTGCCAGCAACGGTAGGACTCCCCTATACGAGCAGTACTTC; CDR3: CASNGRTPLYEQYF
V: TRBV5-4; size: NA; J: TRBJ2-3; D: TRBD1; DNA: TGTGCCAGCAGCTTGGAGCCCAGGGGGCTGACAGATACGCAGTATTTT; CDR3: CASSLEPRGLTDTQYF
V: TRBV2; size: NA; J: TRBJ1-6; D: NA; DNA: TGTGCCAGCAGTGAAGCCCAATGGCAGAATTCACCCCTCCACTTT; CDR3: CASSEAQWQNSPLHF
V: TRBV27; size: NA; J: TRBJ2-2; D: NA; DNA: TGTGCCAGCAGTTTTGAGCGTTACGGGGAGCTGTTTTTT; CDR3: CASSFERYGELFF
V: TRBV15; size: NA; J: TRBJ1-5; D: NA; DNA: TGTGCCACCAGCGGACCAGGGCTCAATCAGCCCCAGCATTTT; CDR3: CATSGPGLNQPQHF
V: TRBV10-3; size: NA; J: TRBJ2-5; D: NA; DNA: TGTGCCATCAGTGATGCGCAAGAGACCCAGTACTTC; CDR3: CAISDAQETQYF
V: TRBV29-1; size: once; J: TRBJ2-1; D: NA; DNA: TGCAGCGTTGAGCCAGGTCCGAATCGGCACAATGAGCAGTTCTTC; CDR3: CSVEPGPNRHNEQFF
V: TRBV2; size: NA; J: TRBJ1-2; D: TRBD1; DNA: TGTGCCAGGGGACAGGGGGCTAACTATGGCTACACCTTC; CDR3: CARGQGANYGYTF
V: TRBV28; size: once; J: TRBJ1-2; D: NA; DNA: TGTGCCGGCCTAGCGGTCGGGGGAAGTGGCTACACCTTC; CDR3: CAGLAVGGSGYTF
V: TRBV6-5; size: NA; J: TRBJ1-1; D: NA; DNA: TGTGCCAGCAGTTACTCGAGGAAGGTGAACACTGAAGCTTTCTTT; CDR3: CASSYSRKVNTEAFF
V: TRBV9; size: NA; J: TRBJ2-3; D: TRBD2; DNA: TGTGCCAGCAGCGTAGAGGGACTAGGGACAGATACGCAGTATTTT; CDR3: CASSVEGLGTDTQYF
V: TRBV7-8; size: NA; J: TRBJ1-6; D: NA; DNA: TGTGCCAGCAGCTCCCCGGACGGGGGGAGCTTACCCCTCCACTTT; CDR3: CASSSPDGGSLPLHF
V: TRBV4-1; size: NA; J: TRBJ2-1; D: NA; DNA: TGCGCCAGCAGCCACTCCAAGAGAGGCCGACCCCTATACAATGAGCAGTTCTTC; CDR3: CASSHSKRGRPLYNEQFF
V: TRBV29-1; size: NA; J: TRBJ1-1; D: TRBD1; DNA: TGCAGCGCGAACAGGGGGATGAACACTGAAGCTTTCTTT; CDR3: CSANRGMNTEAFF
V: TRBV5-1; size: NA; J: TRBJ2-7; D: NA; DNA: TGCGCCAGCAGCTTGGACGGAAGGGGACTCTACGAGCAGTACTTC; CDR3: CASSLDGRGLYEQYF
V: TRBV7-8; size: NA; J: TRBJ1-1; D: NA; DNA: TGTGCCAGCAGTGTTAGGTTTAGGGGAACGAACACTGAAGCTTTCTTT; CDR3: CASSVRFRGTNTEAFF
V: TRBV30; size: NA; J: TRBJ1-1; D: NA; DNA: TGTGCCTGGGCTAGGAACACTGAAGCTTTCTTT; CDR3: CAWARNTEAFF
V: TRBV5-1; size: NA; J: TRBJ2-1; D: NA; DNA: TGCGCCAGCAGCTTCCCGGACACCTACAATGAGCAGTTCTTC; CDR3: CASSFPDTYNEQFF